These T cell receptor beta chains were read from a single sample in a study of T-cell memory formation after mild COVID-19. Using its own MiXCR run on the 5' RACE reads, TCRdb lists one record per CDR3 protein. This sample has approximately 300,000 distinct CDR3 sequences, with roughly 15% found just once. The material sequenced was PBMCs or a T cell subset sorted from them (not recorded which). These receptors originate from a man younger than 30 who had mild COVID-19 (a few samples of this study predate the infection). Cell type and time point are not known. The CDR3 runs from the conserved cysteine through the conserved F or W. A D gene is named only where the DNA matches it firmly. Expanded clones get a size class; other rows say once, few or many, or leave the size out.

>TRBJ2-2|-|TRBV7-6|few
TGTGCCAGCGGGAGAGCTCGTCTGAACACCGGGGAGCTGTTTTTT
CASGRARLNTGELFF
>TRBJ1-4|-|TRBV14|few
TGTGCCAGCAGCCAACGTCAGCGAGGTGAAAAACTGTTTTTT
CASSQRQRGEKLFF
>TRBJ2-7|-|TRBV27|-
TGTGCCAGCAGTTTGATAGCGAGCGAGCAGTACTTC
CASSLIASEQYF
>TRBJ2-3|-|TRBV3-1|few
TGTGCCAGCAGCGTGACTGACAGCACAGATACGCAGTATTTT
CASSVTDSTDTQYF
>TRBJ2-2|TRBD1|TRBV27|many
TGTGCCAGCAGCTCCGGGACAGGGTATGGCGGGGAGCTGTTTTTT
CASSSGTGYGGELFF
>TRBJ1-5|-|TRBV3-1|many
TGTGCCAGCAGCCAAGAACCCCCCATGGGCAATCAGCCCCAGCATTTT
CASSQEPPMGNQPQHF
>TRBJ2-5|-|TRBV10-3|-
TGTGCCACCCAGCCGGACGGGGCCCGGGAGACCCAGTACTTC
CATQPDGARETQYF
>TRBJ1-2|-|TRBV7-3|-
TGTGCCAGCAGCCCCGACGGCTACACCTTC
CASSPDGYTF
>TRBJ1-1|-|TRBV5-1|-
TGCGCCAGCAGCTTGGCGGGGGCGATGAACACTGAAGCTTTCTTT
CASSLAGAMNTEAFF
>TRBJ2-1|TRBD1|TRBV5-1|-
TGCGCCAGCAGCTTGGTAGGGACAGGGATGGATGAGCAGTTCTTC
CASSLVGTGMDEQFF
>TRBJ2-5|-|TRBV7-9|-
TGTGCCAGCAGCCCGCAGGGACTGCTTCACGGGGAGACCCAGTACTTC
CASSPQGLLHGETQYF
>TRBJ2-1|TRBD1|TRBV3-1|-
TGTGCCAGCAGCCAATGGTCTACAGGGGTCGGTTTCAATGAGCAGTTCTTC
CASSQWSTGVGFNEQFF
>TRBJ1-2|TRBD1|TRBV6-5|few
TGTGCCAGCAGTTCCCCCGGGACAGGGAAAGACTATGGCTACACCTTC
CASSSPGTGKDYGYTF
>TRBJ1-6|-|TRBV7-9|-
TGTGCCAGCAGCTTCCGGGAGCACCTCCACTTT
CASSFREHLHF
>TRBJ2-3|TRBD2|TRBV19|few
TGTGCCAGTAGTCAGGGACTAGCGGACTTTTCGGATACGCAGTATTTT
CASSQGLADFSDTQYF
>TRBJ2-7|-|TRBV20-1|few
TGCAGTGCTAGGGTCGCGGGATCGTACTACGAGCAGTACTTC
CSARVAGSYYEQYF
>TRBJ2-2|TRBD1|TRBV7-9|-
TGTGCCAGCAGCTTCCCTTCCGGGACAGGACGGTCCGGGGAGCTGTTTTTT
CASSFPSGTGRSGELFF
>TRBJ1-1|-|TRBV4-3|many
TGCGCCAGCAGCCAAGATTGGGGGCTCACTGAAGCTTTCTTT
CASSQDWGLTEAFF
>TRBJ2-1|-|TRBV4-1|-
TGCGCCAGCAGTGGCTTTTCGGGGAATGAGCAGTTCTTC
CASSGFSGNEQFF
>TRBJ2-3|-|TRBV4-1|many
TGCGCCAGCAGCCAAGTGGGAAGAACCGAAGGTGGAGATACGCAGTATTTT
CASSQVGRTEGGDTQYF
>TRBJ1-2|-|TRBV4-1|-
TGCGCCAGCAGCCAAGAGACCCTTCTGATTGACGGCTACACCTTC
CASSQETLLIDGYTF
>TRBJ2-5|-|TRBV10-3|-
TGTGCCATCAGTGAGTCCCGTGGCAGGGGGGACGAGACCCAGTACTTC
CAISESRGRGDETQYF
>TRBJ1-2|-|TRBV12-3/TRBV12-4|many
TGTGCCAGCAGTTCCGGGACGTTAAACTATGGCTACACCTTC
CASSSGTLNYGYTF
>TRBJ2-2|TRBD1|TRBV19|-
TGTGCCAGTAATCCGACAGGGGGCGCCGGAACCGGGGAGCTGTTTTTT
CASNPTGGAGTGELFF
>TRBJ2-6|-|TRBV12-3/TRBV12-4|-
TGTGCCAGCGCCCGGACCTCTGGGGCCAACGTCCTGACTTTC
CASARTSGANVLTF
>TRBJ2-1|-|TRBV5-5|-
TGTGCCAGCAGCTTTAACACAGGGAGAGGCTATGAGCAGTTCTTC
CASSFNTGRGYEQFF
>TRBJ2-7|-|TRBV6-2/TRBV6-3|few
TGTGCCAGCACCATCAGCCCGGAGGGGTCCGAGCAGTACTTC
CASTISPEGSEQYF
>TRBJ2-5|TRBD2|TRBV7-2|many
TGTGCCAGCAGCTTAAGGCTAGCGGGGACTGTCCGCGTCAACTTC
CASSLRLAGTVRVNF
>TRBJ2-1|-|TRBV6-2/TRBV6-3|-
TGTGCCAGCGGTCGGGGGCTTCAATGGGGTGAGCAGTTCTTC
CASGRGLQWGEQFF
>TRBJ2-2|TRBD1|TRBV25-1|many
TGTGCCAGCCGGGGACAGGGCGGCACCGGGGAGCTGTTTTTT
CASRGQGGTGELFF
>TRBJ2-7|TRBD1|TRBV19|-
TGTGCCAGTAGTCCCGGACAGGGGAGCTCCTACGAGCAGTACTTC
CASSPGQGSSYEQYF
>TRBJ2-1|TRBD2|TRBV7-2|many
TGTGCCAGCAGATCCGGGACTAGCGGGCCAAAGCAGTTCTTC
CASRSGTSGPKQFF
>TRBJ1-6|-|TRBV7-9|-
TGTGCCAGCTCCGGGGTAGGTTCACCCCTCCACTTT
CASSGVGSPLHF
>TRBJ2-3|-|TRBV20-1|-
TGCAGTGCTAGAGACCCCAGGGGAGATACGCAGTATTTT
CSARDPRGDTQYF
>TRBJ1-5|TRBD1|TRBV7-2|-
TGTGCCAGCAGCTTACTAGGGGGACAGGGATTGAGTCAGCCCCAGCATTTT
CASSLLGGQGLSQPQHF
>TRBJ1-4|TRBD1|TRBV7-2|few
TGTGCCAGCAGCCGACAGGGGTCTAATGAAAAACTGTTTTTT
CASSRQGSNEKLFF
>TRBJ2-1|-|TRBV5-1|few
TGCGCCAGCAAAAGAAACGATGAGCAGTTCTTC
CASKRNDEQFF
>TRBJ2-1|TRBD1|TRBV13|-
TGTGCCAGCAGCGTCGGGACAGAGTACAATGAGCAGTTCTTC
CASSVGTEYNEQFF
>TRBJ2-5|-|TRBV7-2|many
TGTGCCAGCAGCTTAGCGGGTATGGAGACCCAGTACTTC
CASSLAGMETQYF
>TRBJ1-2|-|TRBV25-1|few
TGTGCCAGCAGAGGGAATGGCTACACCTTC
CASRGNGYTF
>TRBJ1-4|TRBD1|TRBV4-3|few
TGCGCCAGCAGCCAAGGGGACAGTGTACTCACGAGTGAAAAACTGTTTTTT
CASSQGDSVLTSEKLFF
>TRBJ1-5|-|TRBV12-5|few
TGTGCTAGTGGTAGTCAGGGTGGGAGCAATCAGCCCCAGCATTTT
CASGSQGGSNQPQHF
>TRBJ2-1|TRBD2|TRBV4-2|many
TGTGCCAGCAGCCCAGAAGCGGGGGGCCCCTCCTACAATGAGCAGTTCTTC
CASSPEAGGPSYNEQFF
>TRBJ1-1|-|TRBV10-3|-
TGTGCCATCAGGCACAGGCACTCGAACACTGAAGCTTTCTTT
CAIRHRHSNTEAFF
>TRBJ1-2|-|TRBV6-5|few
TGTGCCAGCAGTTTCGGCAGGGTGGGTGGCTACACCTTC
CASSFGRVGGYTF